The entry below describes one T cell receptor (beta chain). The primer mix had 60 Vbeta and 13 Jbeta primers. TCRdb's copy holds only in-frame clones and misses some; the assay was immunoSEQ multiplex PCR. The table shows about 200,000 clones, with around 80% occurring only once. The sample is drawn from a study of cytomegalovirus exposure and HLA in healthy donors. Unmatched junction bases numbered 4, after V lost 1 base and J lost 0 bases. Germline assignment: CDR1 SGHNT and CDR2 YYREEE (reference sequence). The CDR3 consists of 15 residues. The chain employs TRBV5-4 and TRBJ2-7, with 7 bases matching TRBD1. The clonotype comes from a man aged 35 to 55 in good health and CMV-seronegative. Sequenced input: PBMCs. CDR3 region: CASSLRQGSSYEQYF. The CDR3 coding sequence is TGTGCCAGCAGCTTGAGACAGGGTAGCTCCTACGAGCAGTACTTC.